What follows are 27 T cell receptor beta chains derived from one specimen sequenced in a study of blood T cell repertoires in COVID-19 (dated by TCRdb to 2020 to 2021). The receptor library was made with the immunoSEQ multiplex PCR assay. TCRdb re-hosts the immuneACCESS table, in-frame sequences only. Its copies lack some clones; in the studies checked, an unresolved V gene accounts for under half of them, and the cause for the rest is not known. The sample yields fewer than 95,000 clones; 80% to 90% were counted once. Of the sample, around 8.6% falls within the top ten clones. Source material: peripheral blood. These receptors originate from a man aged 45-65 years with acute or convalescent COVID-19.

The rearrangement uses TRBV7-2 and TRBJ1-4; 10 bases fit TRBD1. Germline lookup yields CDR1 SGHTA and CDR2 FQGNSA. CDR3 length: 14 amino acids. V shed 5 bases and J 7 bases; nucleotides not matched to a gene: 4. The CDR3 reads CASSPGQGVEKLFF. The CDR3 DNA is TGTGCCAGCAGCCCTGGACAGGGGGTTGAAAAACTGTTTTTT.

V gene TRBV10-3 combines with J gene TRBJ1-2; D possibly corresponds to TRBD1 (6 bases). CDR1 and CDR2 from the germline V gene are ENHRY and SYGVKD. Trimming shortened V by 5 bases and J by 3 bases, and 10 bases separated the two germline ends. CDR3 length equals 13 residues. CDR3 sequence (DNA): TGTGCCATCAGTCCACAGGGTGACTATGGCTACACCTTC. This encodes CAISPQGDYGYTF.

This clone was seen a handful of times. The chain couples TRBV11-2 to TRBJ2-2, with no clear D. The CDR3 extends over 11 amino acids. Trimming pared 7 bases from V and 2 bases from J, leaving 2 bases between. Germline V gene sequence: CDR1 SGHAT, CDR2 FQNNGV. The CDR3 bases are TGTGCCAGCACAAACACCGGGGAGCTGTTTTTT. Translation gives CASTNTGELFF.

This clone was seen once. CDR3 coding DNA: TGTGCCAGCAGCTGGTCGGGGAATTCACCCCTCCACTTT. It translates to CASSWSGNSPLHF. This chain connects TRBV5-6 to TRBJ1-6; no firm D call. The germline gives CDR1 SGHDT, CDR2 YYEEEE. This CDR3 has 13 amino acids. Trimming took 3 bases from V and 7 from J, leaving 8 bases between them.

The chain links TRBV14 to TRBJ2-3; a weak D match, TRBD2 (6 bases). The V end lost 4 bases, the J end lost 0 bases, and 8 bases lay between the germline ends. CDR3 length: 14 amino acids. Germline CDR1 is SGHDN and CDR2 is FVKESK. This chain's CDR3 is CASSLSGSTDTQYF. The CDR3 region has the DNA TGTGCCAGCAGCCTCAGCGGGAGCACAGATACGCAGTATTTT.

This chain uses TRBV6-5 with TRBJ1-5, with 7 bases that match TRBD1. Germline lookup yields CDR1 MNHEY and CDR2 SVGAGI. The V gene end was trimmed by 6 bases and the J gene end by 5 bases; junction bases not matched to a gene: 4. This CDR3 has 13 amino acids. This CDR3 reads CASRNRGDQPQHF. Written as DNA, the CDR3 is TGTGCCAGCAGGAACAGGGGTGATCAGCCCCAGCATTTT.

The chain uses TRBV3-1 (or the pseudogene TRBV3-2) and TRBJ1-2; D remains ambiguous. The germline V gene has CDR1 LGHDT and CDR2 YNNKEL (reference sequence). The CDR3 spans 12 residues. V was cut by 3 bases and J by 5 bases, with 7 bases left in between. The DNA of the CDR3 is TGTGCCAGCAGCCAGAGGGCATATGGCTACACCTTC. Translating gives CASSQRAYGYTF.

The chain links TRBV7-9 to TRBJ2-5, with TRBD2 matching over 11 bases. Germline values: CDR1 SEHNR, CDR2 FQNEAQ (reference sequence). CDR3 length: 15 residues. The V and J ends lost 3 bases and 0 bases, in that order; junction bases with no gene match: 0. CDR3 loop: CASSLTSGDQETQYF. Written as DNA, the CDR3 is TGTGCCAGCAGCTTGACTAGCGGGGACCAAGAGACCCAGTACTTC.

This clone appeared once. J is TRBJ1-2 and V is TRBV5-1, with D possibly matching TRBD1 (6 bases). The V and J ends lost 0 bases and 3 bases respectively, with 12 bases between them. CDR1 is SGHRS, CDR2 YFSETQ, per germline. The CDR3 is 15 residues long. The CDR3 DNA reads as TGCGCCAGCAGCTTGGCAACAGGGACCGACTATGGCTACACCTTC. Encoded protein: CASSLATGTDYGYTF.

The chain is built from TRBV18 and TRBJ2-6; maybe TRBD1 (6 bases). Germline V gene data show CDR1 as KGHSH and CDR2 as LQKENI. Trimming shortened V by 3 bases and J by 2 bases, and 8 bases separated the two germline ends. The CDR3 has 15 residues. Written as DNA, the CDR3 is TGTGCCAGCTCACCTGGGGGCCCTGGGGCCAACGTCCTGACTTTC. This encodes CASSPGGPGANVLTF.

The DNA of the CDR3 is TGTGCCAGTAGTATGGGACAGGACTATAATTCACCCCTCCACTTT. Its protein product is CASSMGQDYNSPLHF. The genes are TRBV19 and TRBJ1-6; 8 nucleotides match TRBD1. V trimming: 3 bases; J trimming: 3 bases; junction bases outside the gene matches: 1. This CDR3 is 15 amino acids long. Germline lookup yields CDR1 LNHDA and CDR2 SQIVND (reference sequence).

The chain has TRBV30 and TRBJ1-2; perhaps TRBD1 as D (6 bases). Trimming left V 8 bases short and J 4 bases short, with 11 bases between. Germline loops: CDR1 GTSNPN, CDR2 SVGIG (reference sequence). The CDR3 loop spans 11 amino acids. CDR3 in amino acids: CAGGAGYGYTF. The DNA for the CDR3 is TGTGCCGGGGGGGCGGGCTATGGCTACACCTTC.

The V and J genes are TRBV19 and TRBJ1-1, with a weak D call TRBD1 (5 bases). Germline V CDR1 and CDR2: LNHDA, SQIVND (reference sequence). The ends were cut back, 5 bases at V and 0 bases at J, with 13 bases in the middle. The CDR3 runs to 15 residues. In DNA, the CDR3 is TGTGCCAGTAGTCTACGGGGGGGAATGAACACTGAAGCTTTCTTT. Translation: CASSLRGGMNTEAFF.

The DNA of the CDR3 is TGTGCCAGCAGTGAAGGCGTCAGGCCGGTGGGCTACACCTTC. The encoded protein is CASSEGVRPVGYTF. V is TRBV2 and J is TRBJ1-2; the D is unclear. V lost 1 base and J lost 8, with 14 bases in between. Germline V gives CDR1 SNHLY, CDR2 FYNNEI. The CDR3 totals 14 residues.

In this sample, this clone turned up once. J is TRBJ1-2 and V is TRBV3-1 (or the pseudogene TRBV3-2); no reliable D call. V lost 8 bases and J lost 4, with 17 bases in between. The germline V gene encodes CDR1 LGHDT and CDR2 YNNKEL (reference sequence). The CDR3 runs 14 residues. For the CDR3, the DNA is TGTGCCAGCCCAAAGCTATTACCCCGCTATGGCTACACCTTC. The encoded protein is CASPKLLPRYGYTF.

The chain joins TRBV5-6 to TRBJ2-1; D is ambiguous. Germline loops: CDR1 SGHDT, CDR2 YYEEEE. CDR3 length equals 12 residues. Trimming shortened V by 4 bases and J by 3 bases, and 5 bases separated the two germline ends. This CDR3 is CASSPSYNEQFF. The CDR3 DNA sequence: TGTGCCAGCAGCCCTAGCTACAATGAGCAGTTCTTC.

This sequence joins TRBV9 and TRBJ2-1; a weak D match, TRBD2 (6 bases). Trimming took 4 bases from V and 4 from J, leaving 15 bases between them. Germline CDR1 is SGDLS and CDR2 is YYNGEE. CDR3 length: 15 amino acids. Written as DNA, the CDR3 is TGTGCCAGCAGCTCCGACCTAGCGAATTACAATGAGCAGTTCTTC. It specifies CASSSDLANYNEQFF.

The genes are TRBV7-9 and TRBJ1-4; possibly TRBD1 for D (5 bases). V was cut by 6 bases and J by 7 bases, with 18 bases left in between. In germline, CDR1 is SEHNR, CDR2 FQNEAQ (reference sequence). This CDR3 is 15 amino acids long. The DNA of the CDR3 is TGTGCCAGCAGTTCGGCGGGGGGTCCGAGTGAAAAACTGTTTTTT. As protein: CASSSAGGPSEKLFF.

A note on this clone: The same CDR3 is also encoded by other DNA sequences in this sample. This rearrangement joins TRBV19 to TRBJ1-6, with TRBD1 matching 7 bases. V lost 6 bases and J lost 5; bases outside the gene matches: 4. The CDR3 extends over 14 amino acids. Germline CDR1 and CDR2: LNHDA and SQIVND (reference sequence). For the CDR3, the DNA is TGTGCCAGTAGCCCGGACAGGAATAATTCACCCCTCCACTTT. Its translation: CASSPDRNNSPLHF.

This chain joins TRBV14 and TRBJ2-7, with D possibly being TRBD2 (5 bases). Trimming took 1 base from V and 3 from J, leaving 13 bases between them. Germline CDR1 reads SGHDN; CDR2 reads FVKESK. The CDR3 runs to 15 residues. CDR3 loop: CASSQGTVVFYEQYF. The CDR3 region has the DNA TGTGCCAGCAGCCAAGGGACTGTCGTCTTCTACGAGCAGTACTTC.

In this sample, this clone turned up once. The V and J genes are TRBV28 and TRBJ2-7; 9 nucleotides match TRBD2. Unmatched junction bases numbered 7, after V lost 6 bases and J lost 1 base. This CDR3 comprises 15 residues. CDR1 and CDR2 from the germline V gene are MDHEN and SYDVKM. The CDR3 DNA sequence: TGTGCCAGCAGCTCGGCGGGGGGGGATTCCTACGAGCAGTACGTC. It codes for CASSSAGGDSYEQYV.

The chain recombines TRBV7-9 with TRBJ2-3, with 7 bases fitting TRBD1. V lost 1 base and J lost 5; bases outside the gene matches: 12. This CDR3 spans 17 amino acids. Per the germline V gene, CDR1 is SEHNR and CDR2 is FQNEAQ (reference sequence). The CDR3 DNA sequence: TGTGCCAGCAGCTTAGGCGGCAGGGGGTTTATGATAGATACGCAGTATTTT. This encodes CASSLGGRGFMIDTQYF.

To note about this clone: Different DNA sequences within this sample yield the same CDR3. V usage is TRBV5-5 and J usage is TRBJ1-2; 10 bases map to TRBD1. The CDR3 sequence is 15 residues long. Germline V lookup: CDR1 SGHKS, CDR2 YYEKEE (reference sequence). V lost 4 bases and J lost 5; bases outside the gene matches: 8. Written as DNA, the CDR3 is TGTGCCAGCAGCCGGGGACAGGGGCAGGGGTATGGCTACACCTTC. Residues: CASSRGQGQGYGYTF.

Concerning this clone itself: The sample contains more than one DNA sequence encoding this CDR3. The chain has TRBV28 and TRBJ1-2; D is ambiguous. Germline V gene lookup returns CDR1 MDHEN and CDR2 SYDVKM. V was shortened by 3 bases and J by 4 bases, with 6 bases between the two germline ends. This CDR3 is 12 amino acids long. The CDR3 DNA reads as TGTGCCAGCAGTTTCGCCGGCTATGGCTACACCTTC. Translation gives CASSFAGYGYTF.

The chain combines TRBV6-5 with TRBJ1-6, with 10 bases fitting TRBD1. The V gene end was trimmed by 6 bases and the J gene end by 11 bases; junction bases not matched to a gene: 10. From germline, CDR1 is MNHEY and CDR2 SVGAGI. The CDR3 loop spans 15 amino acids. Here the CDR3 DNA reads TGTGCCAGCAGAGGCCTGGGACAGGGGCCCCCACCCCTCCACTTT. It encodes CASRGLGQGPPPLHF.

This clone was observed once. This rearrangement joins TRBV4-2 to TRBJ2-5, with 7 bases that match TRBD2. V lost 0 bases to trimming and J lost 2 bases; unmatched junction nucleotides: 6. This CDR3 comprises 16 residues. Germline V gene lookup returns CDR1 LGHNA and CDR2 YNFKEQ. In nucleotides, the CDR3 is TGTGCCAGCAGCCAAGACCCGACTAGCAGTCAAGAGACCCAGTACTTC. Amino acids: CASSQDPTSSQETQYF.

The chain has TRBV28 and TRBJ2-1; 9 bases agree with TRBD2. Per germline, CDR1 MDHEN and CDR2 SYDVKM. CDR3 size: 14 residues. V shed 4 bases, J shed 7 bases, and the junction held 5 bases outside the gene matches. The CDR3 protein is CASSSSSGGNEQFF. CDR3 DNA: TGTGCCAGCAGTTCGAGTAGCGGGGGAAATGAGCAGTTCTTC.